This is a list of T cell receptor beta chains from one sample in a study of PD-1 blockade in classical Hodgkin lymphoma. Only in-frame clones appear in the TCRdb table, and some are missing; sequencing was by immunoSEQ multiplex PCR. The sample lists approximately 100,000 clones, approximately 90% occurring once. The sample consisted of peripheral blood mononuclear cells (PBMCs), taken before the second cycle of nivolumab. All receptors come from a human donor with classical Hodgkin lymphoma. Each CDR3 is given with its conserved first and last residue. Fields, in order: J gene, D gene, clone size, V gene, CDR3 DNA, CDR3 protein. A D gene is named only where the DNA matches it firmly. Clone sizes are given selectively: once, few, many, or a class where the clone is expanded.

J gene: TRBJ1-1
D gene: TRBD1
clone size: NA
V gene: TRBV9
CDR3 DNA: TGTGCCAGCAGCCTACAGGGGACTGAAACTGAAGCTTTCTTT
CDR3 protein: CASSLQGTETEAFF

J gene: TRBJ2-1
D gene: NA
clone size: NA
V gene: TRBV6-1
CDR3 DNA: TGTGCCAGCAGACCGGACTTATTATCCTACAATGAGCAGTTCTTC
CDR3 protein: CASRPDLLSYNEQFF

J gene: TRBJ2-7
D gene: TRBD2
clone size: NA
V gene: TRBV11-2
CDR3 DNA: TGTGCCAGCAGCTTTAGCGGGGGATACTACGAGCAGTACTTC
CDR3 protein: CASSFSGGYYEQYF

J gene: TRBJ2-1
D gene: TRBD1
clone size: once
V gene: TRBV5-4
CDR3 DNA: TGTGCCAGCAGCTTGCAGACAGGGCGGTGGGAGCAGTTCTTC
CDR3 protein: CASSLQTGRWEQFF

J gene: TRBJ1-4
D gene: NA
clone size: NA
V gene: TRBV28
CDR3 DNA: TGTGCCAGCACCCCTTCGGTATGGGTGGGAGAAAAACTGTTTTTT
CDR3 protein: CASTPSVWVGEKLFF

J gene: TRBJ1-6
D gene: NA
clone size: NA
V gene: TRBV4-1
CDR3 DNA: TGCGCCAGCAGCCAAGATCTGGGTGAGGTGGGGGTGGTAAATTCACCCCTCCACTTT
CDR3 protein: CASSQDLGEVGVVNSPLHF

J gene: TRBJ2-5
D gene: TRBD2
clone size: NA
V gene: TRBV5-1
CDR3 DNA: TGCGCCAGCAGCTTGCCGCCCGACGGGACTAGCGGAGAGACCCAGTACTTC
CDR3 protein: CASSLPPDGTSGETQYF

J gene: TRBJ2-7
D gene: TRBD1
clone size: NA
V gene: TRBV18
CDR3 DNA: TGTGCCAGCTCACCGTTGAAAGGACAGGGCTTTTACGAGCAGTACTTC
CDR3 protein: CASSPLKGQGFYEQYF

J gene: TRBJ2-7
D gene: TRBD1
clone size: once
V gene: TRBV7-6
CDR3 DNA: TGTGCCAGCAGCCCAGGGGGCGAGTCTCTATACGAGCAGTACTTC
CDR3 protein: CASSPGGESLYEQYF

J gene: TRBJ2-1
D gene: NA
clone size: NA
V gene: TRBV5-5
CDR3 DNA: TGTGCCAGCAATCCCGGTGGGGGTGCGGGTAATGAGCAGTTCTTC
CDR3 protein: CASNPGGGAGNEQFF

J gene: TRBJ1-4
D gene: TRBD1
clone size: NA
V gene: TRBV5-6
CDR3 DNA: TGTGCCAGCAGCTTCGGACAGGGCGGTGAAAAACTGTTTTTT
CDR3 protein: CASSFGQGGEKLFF

J gene: TRBJ2-3
D gene: NA
clone size: once
V gene: TRBV12-5
CDR3 DNA: TGTGCTAGTGGCGTCGGAGGTGGGGGAGCTCTCACAGATACGCAGTATTTT
CDR3 protein: CASGVGGGGALTDTQYF

J gene: TRBJ2-2
D gene: NA
clone size: NA
V gene: TRBV29-1
CDR3 DNA: TGCAGCGTTGAGCCGGACGCGAACACCGGGGAGCTGTTTTTT
CDR3 protein: CSVEPDANTGELFF

J gene: TRBJ2-6
D gene: NA
clone size: NA
V gene: TRBV9
CDR3 DNA: TGTGCCAGCAGCGTAGGGGGACAAGCCCCCTCTGGGGCCAACGTCCTGACTTTC
CDR3 protein: CASSVGGQAPSGANVLTF

J gene: TRBJ2-1
D gene: NA
clone size: NA
V gene: TRBV10-3
CDR3 DNA: TGTGCCATCAGTGCACCCCCTAAGGGTATGGTTTCAGATGAGCAGTTCTTC
CDR3 protein: CAISAPPKGMVSDEQFF

J gene: TRBJ2-7
D gene: TRBD2
clone size: NA
V gene: TRBV10-1
CDR3 DNA: TGCGCCAGCAGTGAGGTTAGAGCGGGGGGAGAGCAGTACTTC
CDR3 protein: CASSEVRAGGEQYF

J gene: TRBJ2-2
D gene: TRBD1
clone size: NA
V gene: TRBV27
CDR3 DNA: TGTGCCAGCAGTTTATTCAAACGGTTGGGACAGGGGACGGGGCTGGTGAACACCGGGGAGCTGTTTTTT
CDR3 protein: CASSLFKRLGQGTGLVNTGELFF

J gene: TRBJ2-3
D gene: TRBD2
clone size: NA
V gene: TRBV19
CDR3 DNA: TGTGCCAGTAGTATAGAGCGGGGGGGCCGTGGCACAGATACGCAGTATTTT
CDR3 protein: CASSIERGGRGTDTQYF

J gene: TRBJ2-7
D gene: TRBD1
clone size: NA
V gene: TRBV5-1
CDR3 DNA: TGCGCCAGCAGCTTGGGTACAGGGGCCTCCGGTAGGGAGCAGTACTTC
CDR3 protein: CASSLGTGASGREQYF

J gene: TRBJ2-1
D gene: NA
clone size: NA
V gene: TRBV28
CDR3 DNA: TGTGCCAGCAGGGTTAGCAGGAGCTCCTACAATGAGCAGTTCTTC
CDR3 protein: CASRVSRSSYNEQFF

J gene: TRBJ1-5
D gene: NA
clone size: NA
V gene: TRBV7-9
CDR3 DNA: TGTGCCAGCAGCTCAACCAGTCAGCCCCAGCATTTT
CDR3 protein: CASSSTSQPQHF

J gene: TRBJ2-7
D gene: NA
clone size: NA
V gene: TRBV5-6
CDR3 DNA: TGTGCCAGCAGCTTAAAGGCGTCCTACGAGCAGTACTTC
CDR3 protein: CASSLKASYEQYF

J gene: TRBJ2-1
D gene: TRBD2
clone size: NA
V gene: TRBV11-3
CDR3 DNA: TGTGCCAGCAGCTTAGATGGTCGGACTAGCGGGGGCCCCCAGCAGTTCTTC
CDR3 protein: CASSLDGRTSGGPQQFF

J gene: TRBJ2-6
D gene: NA
clone size: NA
V gene: TRBV9
CDR3 DNA: TGTGCCAGCAGCGTTGAACAAATTTCCGTCTCTGGGGCCAACGTCCTGACTTTC
CDR3 protein: CASSVEQISVSGANVLTF

J gene: TRBJ1-3
D gene: NA
clone size: NA
V gene: TRBV2
CDR3 DNA: TGTGCCAGCAACCCCCTCCTCAGGGGACAAAACACCATATATTTT
CDR3 protein: CASNPLLRGQNTIYF

J gene: TRBJ2-2
D gene: NA
clone size: NA
V gene: TRBV7-8
CDR3 DNA: TGTGCCAGCAGCCCCGGGCGCCCAGCCAGGCCGAACACCGGGGAGCTGTTTTTT
CDR3 protein: CASSPGRPARPNTGELFF

J gene: TRBJ2-1
D gene: NA
clone size: NA
V gene: TRBV19
CDR3 DNA: TGTGCCAGTAGGCGGAGCTTTACTAGCTTCGATGAGCAGTTCTTC
CDR3 protein: CASRRSFTSFDEQFF

J gene: TRBJ2-1
D gene: TRBD2
clone size: once
V gene: TRBV7-9
CDR3 DNA: TGTGCCAGCACTGAAACTAGCGGGGGCTACAATGAGCAGTTCTTC
CDR3 protein: CASTETSGGYNEQFF

J gene: TRBJ1-2
D gene: TRBD1
clone size: NA
V gene: TRBV28
CDR3 DNA: TGTGCCAGCAGTTTTGGGGGGACAGGGGAGAAGGATGGCTACACCTTC
CDR3 protein: CASSFGGTGEKDGYTF

J gene: TRBJ1-2
D gene: TRBD1
clone size: NA
V gene: TRBV7-2
CDR3 DNA: TGTGCCAGCAGCTTAGGGACAGGAGTACTAATACCGAACTATGGCTACACCTTC
CDR3 protein: CASSLGTGVLIPNYGYTF

J gene: TRBJ1-5
D gene: NA
clone size: few
V gene: TRBV18
CDR3 DNA: TGTGCCAGCTCACCGACAGTGAGCAATCAGCCCCAGCATTTT
CDR3 protein: CASSPTVSNQPQHF

J gene: TRBJ1-4
D gene: TRBD1
clone size: once
V gene: TRBV30
CDR3 DNA: TGTGCCTGGAGGCTCCTAAAAGGACAGGTGAAGGAAAAACTGTTTTTT
CDR3 protein: CAWRLLKGQVKEKLFF

J gene: TRBJ2-7
D gene: TRBD1
clone size: NA
V gene: TRBV5-1
CDR3 DNA: TGCGCCAGCAGCCCCGGACAGGGATGGGACGAGCAGTACTTC
CDR3 protein: CASSPGQGWDEQYF

J gene: TRBJ1-1
D gene: NA
clone size: NA
V gene: TRBV28
CDR3 DNA: TGTGCCAGCAGTTTATTGACCGCCACAAGTGTTACTGAAGCTTTCTTT
CDR3 protein: CASSLLTATSVTEAFF

J gene: TRBJ1-5
D gene: NA
clone size: once
V gene: TRBV28
CDR3 DNA: TGTGCCAGCAGTCTGACAGGTGACAATCAGCCCCAGCATTTT
CDR3 protein: CASSLTGDNQPQHF

J gene: TRBJ2-1
D gene: NA
clone size: once
V gene: TRBV7-3
CDR3 DNA: TGTGCCAGCAGCTTAACTAACGGGGAGTCCGTCAATGAGCAGTTCTTC
CDR3 protein: CASSLTNGESVNEQFF

J gene: TRBJ1-1
D gene: NA
clone size: NA
V gene: TRBV28
CDR3 DNA: TGTGCCAGCCGGAGGGGTTGGAACACTGAAGCTTTCTTT
CDR3 protein: CASRRGWNTEAFF

J gene: TRBJ1-1
D gene: NA
clone size: NA
V gene: TRBV7-9
CDR3 DNA: TGTGCCGGTAGAGCCGGGGGAGACACTGAAGCTTTCTTT
CDR3 protein: CAGRAGGDTEAFF

J gene: TRBJ1-1
D gene: NA
clone size: NA
V gene: TRBV10-1
CDR3 DNA: TGCGCCAGCAGTGGGGAAACTACAATGAACACTGAAGCTTTCTTT
CDR3 protein: CASSGETTMNTEAFF

J gene: TRBJ2-1
D gene: NA
clone size: NA
V gene: TRBV11-2
CDR3 DNA: TGTGCCAGCACCAGACTAAATGAGCAGTTCTTC
CDR3 protein: CASTRLNEQFF

J gene: TRBJ2-1
D gene: NA
clone size: NA
V gene: TRBV6-1
CDR3 DNA: TGTGCCAGCAGTGAATATGGGGCCACCTCCAATGAGCAGTTCTTC
CDR3 protein: CASSEYGATSNEQFF

J gene: TRBJ2-2
D gene: TRBD1
clone size: once
V gene: TRBV5-1
CDR3 DNA: TGCGCCAGCAGCCTGGGGACAGGGGGCTTCACCGGGGAGCTGTTTTTT
CDR3 protein: CASSLGTGGFTGELFF

J gene: TRBJ2-3
D gene: NA
clone size: NA
V gene: TRBV5-1
CDR3 DNA: TGCGCCAGCAGCTTGCAGCAGGGCACAGATACGCAGTATTTT
CDR3 protein: CASSLQQGTDTQYF

J gene: TRBJ2-7
D gene: NA
clone size: once
V gene: TRBV7-2
CDR3 DNA: TGTGCCAGCAGCCCGGGGCGTCAGGTCCACGAGCAGTACTTC
CDR3 protein: CASSPGRQVHEQYF

J gene: TRBJ1-1
D gene: NA
clone size: NA
V gene: TRBV5-1
CDR3 DNA: TGCGCCAGCAGCATGGGTTCTGAAGCTTTCTTT
CDR3 protein: CASSMGSEAFF

J gene: TRBJ1-3
D gene: NA
clone size: once
V gene: TRBV10-2
CDR3 DNA: TGCGCCAGCAGATCCGGGGACCTCTCTGGAAACACCATATATTTT
CDR3 protein: CASRSGDLSGNTIYF

J gene: TRBJ1-1
D gene: TRBD1
clone size: NA
V gene: TRBV30
CDR3 DNA: TGTGCCTGGAGTCCCGGGACAGTGAACACTGAAGCTTTCTTT
CDR3 protein: CAWSPGTVNTEAFF

J gene: TRBJ1-2
D gene: NA
clone size: NA
V gene: TRBV27
CDR3 DNA: TGTGCCAGCAGTTTAGTCGGGGCGAGGAGGTATGGCTACACCTTC
CDR3 protein: CASSLVGARRYGYTF

J gene: TRBJ1-1
D gene: NA
clone size: NA
V gene: TRBV7-8
CDR3 DNA: TGTGCCAGCAGCTTACGAGTGGGCGCCACTGAAGCTTTCTTT
CDR3 protein: CASSLRVGATEAFF

J gene: TRBJ2-1
D gene: NA
clone size: once
V gene: TRBV7-9
CDR3 DNA: TGTGCCAGCAGCACCGACAGCAATGAGCAGTTCTTC
CDR3 protein: CASSTDSNEQFF

J gene: TRBJ1-2
D gene: NA
clone size: NA
V gene: TRBV6-5
CDR3 DNA: TGTGCCAGCAGTGAGAGGGACAACTATGGCTACACCTTC
CDR3 protein: CASSERDNYGYTF

J gene: TRBJ2-2
D gene: NA
clone size: NA
V gene: TRBV25-1
CDR3 DNA: TGTGCCAGCAGTGGGGTCGGGGAGCTGTTTTTT
CDR3 protein: CASSGVGELFF

J gene: TRBJ2-1
D gene: NA
clone size: NA
V gene: TRBV7-7
CDR3 DNA: TGTGCCAGCAGCTTAGGGCTAGGGGGGTCGACCCCTGAGCAGTTCTTC
CDR3 protein: CASSLGLGGSTPEQFF

J gene: TRBJ1-4
D gene: NA
clone size: NA
V gene: TRBV28
CDR3 DNA: TGTGCCAGCAGTTTAAGCGGGTCAGGCGGGGAAAAACTGTTTTTT
CDR3 protein: CASSLSGSGGEKLFF

J gene: TRBJ2-7
D gene: NA
clone size: NA
V gene: TRBV19
CDR3 DNA: TGTGCCAGTAGCCCCTTATTTCCCTCCTACGAGCAGTACTTC
CDR3 protein: CASSPLFPSYEQYF

J gene: TRBJ1-2
D gene: NA
clone size: NA
V gene: TRBV27
CDR3 DNA: TGTGCCAGCAGTTCGCTGGGGCTTGGGAACTATGGCTACACCTTC
CDR3 protein: CASSSLGLGNYGYTF